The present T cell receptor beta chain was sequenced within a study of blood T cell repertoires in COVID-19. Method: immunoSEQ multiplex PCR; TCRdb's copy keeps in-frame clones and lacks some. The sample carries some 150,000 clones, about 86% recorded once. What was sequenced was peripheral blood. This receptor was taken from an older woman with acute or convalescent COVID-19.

This CDR3 is CASSPRGAGGTGELFF. The CDR3 DNA sequence: TGTGCCAGCAGCCCTCGGGGAGCGGGGGGAACCGGGGAGCTGTTTTTT. This rearrangement joins TRBV5-5 to TRBJ2-2; TRBD2 agrees at 9 bases. Trimming took 4 bases from V and 5 from J; bases not matched to a gene: 9. CDR1 and CDR2 (germline): SGHKS, YYEKEE (reference sequence). The CDR3 is 16 amino acids.